These 18 T cell receptor beta chains originate from one sample sequenced in a study of tumor-infiltrating lymphocytes in primary liver carcinoma. DNA and RNA were both co-extracted from about 19-30 mg of bulk tissue that had not been sorted. Using a constant-region primer together with ProtoScript II reverse transcriptase, TCR beta cDNA was made from about 500 ng of total RNA. A slightly modified ARM-PCR protocol with three nested multiplex PCR rounds produced these TCR beta libraries. Running roughly 10 cycles apiece, the first two PCR rounds relied on TRBV1-TRBV30 forward primers together with a C-beta reverse primer. TCRdb passed the multiplex PCR reads through MiXCR, listing each CDR3 protein once. Found here are approximately 110,000 distinct CDR3 sequences, roughly three fifths of them singletons; the top ten hold roughly a tenth. Sequenced: liver tumor tissue from sampling region 1. Subset noted: tumor region T1, superior pole. The receptors shown here come from a woman in her fifties or sixties with primary liver carcinoma and hepatitis B virus infection.

This clonotype was seen repeatedly, ten times or more. V is TRBV10-2 and J is TRBJ1-2; no definite D call. This CDR3 has 11 amino acids. Trimming removed 7 bases at V and 13 bases at J, with 16 bases between. Germline CDR1 WSHSY, CDR2 SAAADI. CDR3 sequence: CASKTGRVTTF. The DNA for the CDR3 is TGCGCCAGCAAGACCGGGAGGGTAACCACCTTC.

This clonotype has just a few counts. The genes are TRBV7-8 and TRBJ2-7, with 12 bases lining up with TRBD2. The CDR3 has 16 amino acids. With V trimmed by 1 base and J by 4 bases, 5 bases remained unmatched. From germline, CDR1 is SGHVS and CDR2 FQNEAQ. The DNA of the CDR3 is TGTGCCAGCAGCTTAGGCCCACTAGCGGGAGGATACGAGCAGTACTTC. Translating it yields CASSLGPLAGGYEQYF. The full variable domain, its missing parts supplied by reference TRBV7-8 and TRBJ2-7, is GAGVSQSPRYKVAKRGQDVALRCDPISGHVSLFWYQQALGQGPEFLTYFQNEAQLDKSGLPSDRFFAERPEGSVSTLKIQRTQQEDSAVYLCASSLGPLAGGYEQYFGPGTRLTVT.

A remark on this clonotype: The final CDR3 position lacks the conserved phenylalanine or tryptophan, pointing to a likely read error. The chain carries TRBV11-2 and TRBJ1-1; D uncertain. The length of the CDR3 is 14 residues. The V end was cut by 5 bases, the J end by 1 base, with 11 bases between. In germline, CDR1 is SGHAT, CDR2 FQNNGV. The CDR3 here is CASSPPHSNTEAFI. CDR3 in DNA: TGTGCCAGCAGCCCACCCCACTCGAACACTGAAGCTTTCATT.

This clonotype was detected once. The rearrangement links TRBV29-1 to TRBJ1-1, with D possibly TRBD1 on 5 matching bases. The CDR3 runs to 14 residues. V dropped 0 bases and J dropped 5 bases, with 13 bases sitting between them. Germline assignment: CDR1 SQVTM and CDR2 ANQGSEA. The CDR3 sequence: CSVEDLGRRTEAFF. DNA of the CDR3: TGCAGCGTTGAAGACTTGGGGCGTAGGACTGAAGCTTTCTTT.

On this clonotype itself: With a much larger clone just one base away, this may be a read error. The chain links TRBV4-2 to TRBJ2-7, with 9 bases that match TRBD2. Germline CDR1 and CDR2: LGHNA and YNFKEQ. The CDR3 loop spans 15 amino acids. The CDR3, as DNA: TGTGCCAGCAGCCCGTTAGCGGGGGCCTCCTACGGGCAGTACTTC. Translating it yields CASSPLAGASYGQYF.

Notes on this clonotype: A junction boundary mismatches the germline segment, possibly from a read error. The chain uses TRBV11-2 and TRBJ2-7, with 7 bases aligning to TRBD1. Germline V gene data show CDR1 as SGHAT and CDR2 as FQNNGV. This CDR3 has 14 amino acids. CDR3 bases: TGTGCCAACAGCTTGGGACAGTCCTACTACGAGCATTACTTC. It translates to CANSLGQSYYEHYF.

This clonotype was seen ten or more times. The chain joins TRBV6-1 to TRBJ1-5; D not resolved. The V gene's germline CDR1 is MNHNS and CDR2 SASEGT. The CDR3 sequence is 13 residues long. V gave up 3 bases and J gave up 9 bases, with 12 bases separating them. The CDR3 sequence is CASSDIEARPQHF. The CDR3 DNA sequence: TGTGCCAGCAGTGATATCGAGGCGCGGCCCCAGCATTTT.

Concerning this clonotype: This sequence may be a read error, since a much larger clone differs from it by one base. The chain carries TRBV29-1 and TRBJ1-4; D is possibly TRBD1 (5 bases). Germline assignment: CDR1 SQVTM and CDR2 ANQGSEA. CDR3 size: 13 residues. The CDR3 loop is CSVEWGSNEKLLF. The CDR3 region has the DNA TGCAGCGTTGAATGGGGCTCTAATGAAAAACTGCTTTTT.

The rearrangement uses TRBV28 and TRBJ1-3; D call uncertain. The CDR3 spans 11 residues. Trimming shortened V by 7 bases and J by 12 bases, and 13 bases separated the two germline ends. The germline V gene encodes CDR1 MDHEN and CDR2 SYDVKM. CDR3 nucleotides: TGTGCCAGCAACCTCCCACCATACATATATTTT. Amino acids: CASNLPPYIYF.

To note about this clonotype: A clone one base away is much larger, so this may be a read error. The V gene is TRBV12-3 or TRBV12-4, the J gene TRBJ2-2; D is possibly TRBD1 or TRBD2 (6 bases each). CDR3 length: 18 amino acids. The CDR3 DNA reads as TGTACCAGCAGTCCTCTATCCTGGGGGGCCTCCGATCCCGGGGAGCTGTTTTTT. As protein: CTSSPLSWGASDPGELFF.

Note on this clonotype: At one of its ends the junction is not consistent with the germline gene, which may arise from a read error. This sequence joins TRBV11-2 and TRBJ1-2; D not resolved. CDR3 length equals 15 residues. The V gene's germline CDR1 is SGHAT and CDR2 FQNNGV. The CDR3 DNA is TGTGCCAGCAGTTTAGATCCGGGAGTAATCTATGGCTACGCCTTC. Residues: CASSLDPGVIYGYAF.

V and J are TRBV7-2 and TRBJ2-7; a weak D match, TRBD2 (5 bases). This CDR3 has 14 residues. V gave up 4 bases and J gave up 1 base, with 11 bases separating them. In germline, CDR1 is SGHTA, CDR2 FQGNSA. The CDR3 is CASSSQRKSYEQYF. CDR3 bases: TGTGCCAGCAGCTCCCAGCGGAAGTCCTACGAGCAGTACTTC.

Comment on this clonotype: One end of the junction does not line up with germline, which may come from a read error. This chain connects TRBV11-2 to TRBJ2-6; D possibly corresponds to TRBD1 (5 bases). This CDR3 has 15 residues. Germline CDR1 is SGHAT and CDR2 is FQNNGV. The CDR3, as DNA: TGTGCCAGCAGCTTCGAGACAGCTGGGCCCAACGTCCTAACTTTC. It yields the protein CASSFETAGPNVLTF.

This clonotype appeared a few times. The genes are TRBV10-3 and TRBJ2-6, with 14 bases matching TRBD2. V dropped 10 bases and J dropped 4; count of bases not matched to a gene: 15. This CDR3 comprises 19 residues. In germline, CDR1 is ENHRY, CDR2 SYGVKD. CDR3 bases: TGTGCCACCCCTAACCAGCCTGGACTAGCGGGAGGAGGGGCCAACGTCCTGACTTTC. As protein: CATPNQPGLAGGGANVLTF.

Worth noting for this clonotype: The junction does not match germline at one end; this may be a read error. The DNA of the CDR3 is TGTGCCAGCAGCTTAACGGTCCAGGGGGCAAGTGGGGCCGACGTCCTGACTTTC. Protein product: CASSLTVQGASGADVLTF. The rearrangement joins TRBV7-3 to TRBJ2-6; 8 bases match TRBD1. The V gene's germline CDR1 is SGHTA and CDR2 FQGTGA. This CDR3 contains 18 residues. Looking up the rest from reference TRBV7-3 and TRBJ2-6 gives the full variable domain: GAGVSQTPSNKVTEKGKYVELRCDPISGHTALYWYRQSLGQGPEFLIYFQGTGAADDSGLPNDRFFAVRPEGSVSTLKIQRTERGDSAVYLCASSLTVQGASGADVLTFGAGSRLTVL.

On this clonotype: A much larger clone differs by one base, so this may be a read error. The chain combines TRBV24-1 with TRBJ2-1, with D perhaps matching TRBD2 (6 bases). Per the germline V gene, CDR1 is KGHDR and CDR2 is SFDVKD. CDR3 length equals 15 residues. CDR3 in amino acids: CATSELSGKYNEQLF. DNA for the CDR3: TGTGCCACCAGTGAACTTAGCGGCAAGTACAATGAGCAGCTCTTC.

This chain uses TRBV30 with TRBJ2-1; D gene ambiguous. Germline CDR1 and CDR2: GTSNPN and SVGIG (reference sequence). The V and J ends lost 2 bases and 6 bases respectively, with 8 bases between them. CDR3 length: 12 residues. Here the CDR3 DNA reads TGTGCCTGGAGTTGTTCTAGCAATGAGCAGTTCTTC. As protein: CAWSCSSNEQFF.

The V gene is TRBV28, the J gene TRBJ2-7, with 7 bases fitting TRBD2. The trim removed 2 bases at V and 7 bases at J, leaving 8 bases unmatched. CDR3 length: 14 residues. From germline, CDR1 is MDHEN and CDR2 SYDVKM. The CDR3 bases are TGTGCCAGCAGTTTACGGGGGGTGAGGAATGAGCAGTACTTC. Its translation: CASSLRGVRNEQYF.